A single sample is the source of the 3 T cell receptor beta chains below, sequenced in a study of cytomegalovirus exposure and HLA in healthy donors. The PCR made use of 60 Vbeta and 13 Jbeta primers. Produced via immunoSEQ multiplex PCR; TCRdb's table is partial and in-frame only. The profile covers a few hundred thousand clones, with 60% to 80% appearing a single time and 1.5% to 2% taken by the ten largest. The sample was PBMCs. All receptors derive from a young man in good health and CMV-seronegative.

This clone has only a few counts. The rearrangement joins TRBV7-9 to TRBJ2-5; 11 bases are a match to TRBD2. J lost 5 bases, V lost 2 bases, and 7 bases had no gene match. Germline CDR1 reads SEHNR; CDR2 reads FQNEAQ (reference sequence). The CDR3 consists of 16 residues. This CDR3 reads CASSLTSGSLRETQYF. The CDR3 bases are TGTGCCAGCAGCTTAACTAGCGGGAGTTTAAGGGAGACCCAGTACTTC.

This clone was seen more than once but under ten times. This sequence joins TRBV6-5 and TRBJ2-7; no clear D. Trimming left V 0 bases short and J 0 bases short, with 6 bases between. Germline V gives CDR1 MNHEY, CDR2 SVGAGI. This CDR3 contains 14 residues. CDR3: CASSYSYSSYEQYF. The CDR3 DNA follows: TGTGCCAGCAGTTACTCATACAGCTCCTACGAGCAGTACTTC.

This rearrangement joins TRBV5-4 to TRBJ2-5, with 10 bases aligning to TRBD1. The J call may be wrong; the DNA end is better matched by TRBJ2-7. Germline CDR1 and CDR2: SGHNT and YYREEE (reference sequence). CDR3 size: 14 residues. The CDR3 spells CASSSGQGLHEQYF. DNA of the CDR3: TGTGCCAGCAGCTCGGGACAGGGGCTCCACGAGCAGTACTTC.